These 18 T cell receptor beta chains were all obtained from the same sample, sequenced in a study of post-analysis software for immune sequencing data. Unique-molecular-identifier-tagged TCR beta cDNA libraries were used. TCRdb passed the PCR reads through MiXCR, listing each CDR3 protein once. This table holds about 540,000 distinct CDR3 sequences, around 34% found once. Whole-study results and caveats: Controls had lower frequencies than patients of four or five TRBV segments, which included TRBV5-6, TRBV5-1 and TRBV20-1.

These receptors have no identified antigens. What was sequenced was blood. The receptor set was obtained from a girl aged 2 to 17 with multiple sclerosis.

In its sample, this clonotype was seen a few times. The rearrangement links TRBV20-1 to TRBJ2-1; 8 nucleotides agree with TRBD2. The V and J ends lost 2 bases and 3 bases, in that order; junction bases with no gene match: 6. Germline V gene data show CDR1 as DFQATT and CDR2 as SNEGSKA (reference sequence). This CDR3 is built from 15 residues. This CDR3 reads CSARSPRGGYNEQFF. The CDR3 nucleotides read TGCAGTGCTAGATCGCCTCGGGGGGGCTACAATGAGCAGTTCTTC.

The genes are TRBV5-1 and TRBJ1-6, with 7 bases fitting TRBD1. V was pared by 0 bases and J by 5 bases, with 2 bases of the junction left unmatched. Germline V gene lookup returns CDR1 SGHRS and CDR2 YFSETQ. The CDR3 has 15 residues. The CDR3 is CASSLGGTDNSPLHF. The DNA for the CDR3 is TGCGCCAGCAGCTTGGGGGGGACAGATAATTCACCCCTCCACTTT.

This clonotype has a handful of counts. V gene TRBV12-3 or TRBV12-4 combines with J gene TRBJ1-6, with 10 bases identical to TRBD1. Losses at the gene ends were 7 bases for V and 7 bases for J; bases not matched to a gene: 7. This CDR3 contains 15 residues. The CDR3 DNA is TGTGCCAGCACCACCCGGGGACAGGGGAATTCACCCCTCCACTTT. Protein sequence: CASTTRGQGNSPLHF.

The J gene is TRBJ2-7, the V gene TRBV2, with 8 bases fitting TRBD1. J was trimmed by 0 bases and V by 8 bases; bases with no gene match: 3. CDR1 and CDR2 (germline): SNHLY, FYNNEI. This CDR3 has 13 amino acids. The CDR3 here is CASGDRFSYEQYF. CDR3 DNA sequence: TGTGCCAGCGGGGACAGGTTCTCCTACGAGCAGTACTTC.

The rearrangement uses TRBV28 and TRBJ2-7; 7 bases align to TRBD2. The junction had 8 bases not matched to a gene; V was cut back by 5 bases and J by 10 bases. CDR1 and CDR2 (germline): MDHEN, SYDVKM. CDR3 size: 12 residues. CDR3 in DNA: TGTGCCAGCAGTGCAAAGACTAGCCGTCAGTACTTC. Translation gives CASSAKTSRQYF.

In this sample, this clonotype turned up a few times. This rearrangement joins TRBV12-3 or TRBV12-4 to TRBJ1-1; D not certain. Trimming pared 6 bases from V and 5 bases from J, leaving 19 bases between. CDR3 length equals 15 residues. The CDR3 DNA is TGTGCCAGCAGAGCGGCTTGGGGTCGTGGGACTGAAGCTTTCTTT. Protein product: CASRAAWGRGTEAFF.

This clonotype has just a few counts. This chain links TRBV5-8 with TRBJ2-5; D unclear. Between the trimmed V and J ends, which lost 8 bases and 2 bases, there was a span of 7 bases. The length of the CDR3 is 11 residues. The germline gives CDR1 SGHTS, CDR2 YDEGEE. The CDR3 DNA reads as TGTGCCAGTGGGCGACAAGAGACCCAGTACTTC. Encoded protein: CASGRQETQYF. The full variable domain, completed using reference TRBV5-8 and TRBJ2-5, is EAGVTQSPTHLIKTRGQQATLRCSPISGHTSVYWYQQALGLGLQFLLWYDEGEERNRGNFPPRFSGRQFPNYSSELNVNALELEDSALYLCASGRQETQYFGPGTRLLVL.

This clonotype was recorded a few times. The chain links TRBV5-1 to TRBJ2-1; D unresolved. The V end was cut by 3 bases, the J end by 2 bases, with 6 bases between. Germline values: CDR1 SGHRS, CDR2 YFSETQ. The CDR3 has 13 amino acids. The CDR3 reads CASSSEPYNEQFF. Written as DNA, the CDR3 is TGCGCCAGCAGCTCGGAGCCCTACAATGAGCAGTTCTTC.

The V gene is TRBV11-1, the J gene TRBJ1-1; D remains unclear. The CDR3 is 13 residues long. V was shortened by 5 bases and J by 0 bases, with 7 bases between the two germline ends. Germline V CDR1 and CDR2: SGHAT, FQDESV (reference sequence). CDR3 amino acids: CASSDQVNTEAFF. In DNA form, the CDR3 reads TGTGCCAGCAGCGATCAGGTGAACACTGAAGCTTTCTTT. The variable domain in full, with the rest retrieved from reference TRBV11-1 and TRBJ1-1, is EAEVAQSPRYKITEKSQAVAFWCDPISGHATLYWYRQILGQGPELLVQFQDESVVDDSQLPKDRFSAERLKGVDSTLKIQPAELGDSAMYLCASSDQVNTEAFFGQGTRLTVV.

The chain links TRBV12-3 or TRBV12-4 to TRBJ2-5; 12 nucleotides align to TRBD2. The trim removed 6 bases at V and 2 bases at J, leaving 10 bases unmatched. This CDR3 comprises 17 residues. The CDR3 DNA is TGTGCCAGCAGCAAGACGACTAGCGGGGGAGCACAAGAGACCCAGTACTTC. Protein: CASSKTTSGGAQETQYF.

This clonotype was counted a few times. V is TRBV4-1 and J is TRBJ1-6, with unresolved D. The germline V and J ends were trimmed by 0 bases and 2 bases, with 2 bases remaining between them. CDR3 length: 14 amino acids. Germline V gene data show CDR1 as MGHRA and CDR2 as YSYEKL. CDR3 nucleotide sequence: TGCGCCAGCAGCCAAGATGCCTATAATTCACCCCTCCACTTT. It encodes CASSQDAYNSPLHF.

The chain has TRBV20-1 and TRBJ1-1; D not certain. The CDR3 loop spans 14 amino acids. V lost 4 bases to trimming and J lost 0 bases, with 12 bases between them. CDR1 is DFQATT, CDR2 SNEGSKA, per germline (reference sequence). CDR3 DNA: TGCAGTGCTACCCTAGACAACATGAACACTGAAGCTTTCTTT. This encodes CSATLDNMNTEAFF.

For the CDR3, the DNA is TGCAGTGCCAAACTGAGCGGGGGGGCCTACAATGAGCAGTTCTTC. Its protein is CSAKLSGGAYNEQFF. V gene TRBV20-1 combines with J gene TRBJ2-1; TRBD2 aligns across 10 bases. CDR3 length: 15 residues. Germline V lookup: CDR1 DFQATT, CDR2 SNEGSKA (reference sequence). J gave up 2 bases and V 6 bases, and 7 bases lay outside the gene matches.

This clonotype was seen a handful of times. The chain uses TRBV29-1 and TRBJ2-3; possible D gene TRBD1, 6 bases. The CDR3 runs to 14 residues. Trimming took 6 bases from V and 2 from J, leaving 15 bases between them. Germline-derived CDR1 and CDR2 are SQVTM and ANQGSEA. CDR3 in DNA: TGCAGCGTCGCAGACAGGACACTCACAGATACGCAGTATTTT. Its translation: CSVADRTLTDTQYF.

This clonotype has only a few counts. V usage is TRBV5-1 and J usage is TRBJ2-1, with TRBD1 as a possible D gene (5 bases). Trimming removed 0 bases from V and 7 bases from J, with 11 bases in between. Germline V gene sequence: CDR1 SGHRS, CDR2 YFSETQ. The CDR3 consists of 14 residues. CDR3 sequence (DNA): TGCGCCAGCAGCTTGGTCCCAGGGATAAATGAGCAGTTCTTC. It codes for CASSLVPGINEQFF.

The chain links TRBV25-1 to TRBJ1-2; 8 nucleotides agree with TRBD1. The germline V gene has CDR1 MGHDK and CDR2 SYGVNS. The CDR3 contains 14 residues. V was clipped by 3 bases and J by 4 bases; unmatched bases: 4. CDR3 nucleotide sequence: TGTGCCAGCAGTGAGGACAGGGCGGGCTATGGCTACACCTTC. This gives the protein CASSEDRAGYGYTF.

This chain links TRBV4-2 with TRBJ2-1, with a possible D match to TRBD2 (6 bases). Trimming pared 4 bases from V and 4 bases from J, leaving 17 bases between. This CDR3 is built from 16 residues. In germline, CDR1 is LGHNA, CDR2 YNFKEQ. CDR3 coding DNA: TGTGCCAGCAGCCCCGTGGCGAGCGGGCTATACAATGAGCAGTTCTTC. Translated, it gives CASSPVASGLYNEQFF.

This clonotype has a count of ten or more. The chain is built from TRBV20-1 and TRBJ2-5; D possibly matches TRBD1 or TRBD2 (5 bases each). Germline V gene sequence: CDR1 DFQATT, CDR2 SNEGSKA (reference sequence). The V gene lost 6 bases and the J gene lost 3 bases, with 14 bases spanning the gap. This CDR3 has 13 amino acids. The CDR3 bases are TGCAGTGCCATCGGGACGGCGAAAGAGACCCAGTACTTC. Protein sequence: CSAIGTAKETQYF.